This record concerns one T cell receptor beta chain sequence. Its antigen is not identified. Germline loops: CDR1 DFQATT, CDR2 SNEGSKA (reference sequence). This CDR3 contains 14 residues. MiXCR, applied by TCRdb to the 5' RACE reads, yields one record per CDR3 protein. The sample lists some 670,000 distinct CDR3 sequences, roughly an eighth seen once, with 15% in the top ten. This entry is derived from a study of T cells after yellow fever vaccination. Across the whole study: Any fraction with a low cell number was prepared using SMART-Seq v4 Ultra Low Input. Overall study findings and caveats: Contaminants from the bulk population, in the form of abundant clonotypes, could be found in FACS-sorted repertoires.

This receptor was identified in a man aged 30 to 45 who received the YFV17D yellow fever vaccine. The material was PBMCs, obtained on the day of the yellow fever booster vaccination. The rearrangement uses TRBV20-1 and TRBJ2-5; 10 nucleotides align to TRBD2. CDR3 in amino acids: CSFPGTSAQETQYF. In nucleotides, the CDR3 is TGCAGCTTTCCGGGGACTAGCGCCCAAGAGACCCAGTACTTC.